What follows describes a single T cell receptor beta chain. This record comes from a study of monozygotic twins with inflammatory bowel disease. This CDR3 has 14 amino acids. In germline, CDR1 is SGHRS, CDR2 YFSETQ. TCRdb reworked the 5' RACE reads into one entry per CDR3 protein, no DNA. This sample's table has over 120,000 distinct CDR3 sequences. The sample comprised blood. The receptor was isolated from a human donor with ulcerative colitis or Crohn's disease, or a healthy co-twin of an affected twin (not recorded which). This rearrangement joins TRBV5-1 to TRBJ2-2; TCRdb calls TRBD1, which cannot be checked without DNA. CDR3 amino acids: CASSDRVGTGELFF.